The clone carrying this TCR beta chain was found a few times. Its matching antigen is unknown. The sample belongs to a study of T cells after yellow fever vaccination. The V end was cut by 3 bases, the J end by 7 bases, with 10 bases between. The CDR3 loop spans 14 amino acids. CDR1 is SNHLY, CDR2 FYNNEI, per germline. Template-switching 5'RACE yielded the TCR cDNA; a universal primer site and UMIs were added in the process. Via MiXCR, TCRdb re-called the 5' RACE reads, giving one row per CDR3 protein. The repertoire includes about 300,000 distinct CDR3 sequences, about 4% of them detected once, and approximately 24% sits in the top ten. Study-wide results and limits: There was a possibility that FACS-sorted repertoires contained abundant clonotypes contaminating from the bulk population. Most clones from primary vaccination were detected again post-booster (just over 95% CD4, roughly 90% CD8).

The source is a man aged 18 to 29 who received the YFV17D yellow fever vaccine. This sequence joins TRBV2 and TRBJ1-6; possible D gene TRBD1, 5 bases. This specimen was PBMCs, taken 5 days after the yellow fever booster vaccination. Here the CDR3 reads CASSDWGKNSPLHF. The CDR3 region has the DNA TGTGCCAGCAGTGATTGGGGGAAAAATTCACCCCTCCACTTT.